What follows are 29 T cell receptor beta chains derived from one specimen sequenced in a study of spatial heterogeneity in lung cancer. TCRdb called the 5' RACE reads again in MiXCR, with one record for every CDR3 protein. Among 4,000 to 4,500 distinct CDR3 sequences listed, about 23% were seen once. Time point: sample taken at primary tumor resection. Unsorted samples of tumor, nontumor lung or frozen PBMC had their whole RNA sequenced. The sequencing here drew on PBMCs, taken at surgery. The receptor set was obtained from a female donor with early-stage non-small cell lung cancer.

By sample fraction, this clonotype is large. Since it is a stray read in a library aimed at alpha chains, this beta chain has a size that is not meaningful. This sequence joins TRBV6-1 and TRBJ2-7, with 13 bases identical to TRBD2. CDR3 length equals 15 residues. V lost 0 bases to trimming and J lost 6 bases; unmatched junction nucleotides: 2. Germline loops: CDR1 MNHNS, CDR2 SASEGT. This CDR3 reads CASSEAGLAGREQYF. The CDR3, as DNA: TGTGCCAGCAGTGAAGCGGGACTAGCGGGACGCGAGCAGTACTTC.

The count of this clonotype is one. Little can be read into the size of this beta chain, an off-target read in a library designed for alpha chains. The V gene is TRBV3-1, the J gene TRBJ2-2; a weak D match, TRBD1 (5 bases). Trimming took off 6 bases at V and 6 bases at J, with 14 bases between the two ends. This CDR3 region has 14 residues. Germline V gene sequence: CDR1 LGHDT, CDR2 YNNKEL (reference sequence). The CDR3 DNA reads TGTGCCAGCAGTAGACAGAATCGGGCCGGGGAGCTGTTTTTT. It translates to CASSRQNRAGELFF. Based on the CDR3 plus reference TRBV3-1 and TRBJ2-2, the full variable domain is DTAVSQTPKYLVTQMGNDKSIKCEQNLGHDTMYWYKQDSKKFLKIMFSYNNKELIINETVPNRFSPKSPDKAHLNLHINSLELGDSAVYFCASSRQNRAGELFFGEGSRLTVL.

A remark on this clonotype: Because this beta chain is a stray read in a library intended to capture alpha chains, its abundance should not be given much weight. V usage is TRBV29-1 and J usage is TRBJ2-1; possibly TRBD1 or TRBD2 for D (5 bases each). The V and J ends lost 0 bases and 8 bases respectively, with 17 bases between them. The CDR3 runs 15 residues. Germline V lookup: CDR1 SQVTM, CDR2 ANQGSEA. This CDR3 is CSVEDLKGPVHEQFF. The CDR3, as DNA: TGCAGCGTTGAAGATCTTAAGGGACCGGTCCATGAGCAGTTCTTC.

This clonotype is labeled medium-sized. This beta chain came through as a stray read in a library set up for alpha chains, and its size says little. CDR3 amino acids: CASSSDRSYGYTF. As DNA, the CDR3 is TGTGCCAGCAGCTCGGACAGGAGTTATGGCTACACCTTC. J is TRBJ1-2 and V is TRBV7-2; 7 nucleotides line up with TRBD1. CDR1 and CDR2 (germline): SGHTA, FQGNSA. CDR3 length: 13 residues. The junction had 4 bases not matched to a gene; V was cut back by 4 bases and J by 5 bases.

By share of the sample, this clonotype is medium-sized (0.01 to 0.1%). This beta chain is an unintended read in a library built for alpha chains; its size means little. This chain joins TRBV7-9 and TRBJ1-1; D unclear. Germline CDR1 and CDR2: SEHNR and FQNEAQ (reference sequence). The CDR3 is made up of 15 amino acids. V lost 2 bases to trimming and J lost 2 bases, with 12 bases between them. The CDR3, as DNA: TGTGCCAGCAGCTTAACGAAGGCCTTCAACACTGAAGCTTTCTTT. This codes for CASSLTKAFNTEAFF.

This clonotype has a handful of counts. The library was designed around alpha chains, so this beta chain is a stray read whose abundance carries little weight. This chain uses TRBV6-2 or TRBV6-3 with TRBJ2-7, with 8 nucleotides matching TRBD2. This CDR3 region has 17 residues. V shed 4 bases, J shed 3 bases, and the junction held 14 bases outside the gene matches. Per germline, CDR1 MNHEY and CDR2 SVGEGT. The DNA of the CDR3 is TGTGCCAGCAGTTCGGGTAGGATAAGCGGGAGCGTCTACGAGCAGTACTTC. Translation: CASSSGRISGSVYEQYF.

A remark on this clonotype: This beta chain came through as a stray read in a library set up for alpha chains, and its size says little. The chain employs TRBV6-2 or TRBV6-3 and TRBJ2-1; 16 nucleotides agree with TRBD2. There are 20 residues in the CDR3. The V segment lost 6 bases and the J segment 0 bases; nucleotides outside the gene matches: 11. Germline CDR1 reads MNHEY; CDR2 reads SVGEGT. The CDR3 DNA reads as TGTGCCAGCAGCCCTCTCCCGGGACTAGCGGGAGGGAGCTCCTACAATGAGCAGTTCTTC. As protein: CASSPLPGLAGGSSYNEQFF.

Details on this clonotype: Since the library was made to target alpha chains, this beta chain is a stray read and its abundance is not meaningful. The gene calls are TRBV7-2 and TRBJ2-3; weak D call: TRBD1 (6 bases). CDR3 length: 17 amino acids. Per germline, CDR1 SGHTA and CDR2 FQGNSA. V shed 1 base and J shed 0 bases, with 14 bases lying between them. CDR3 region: CASSLVRTDLSTDTQYF. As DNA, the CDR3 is TGTGCCAGCAGCTTAGTTAGGACAGACCTTAGCACAGATACGCAGTATTTT.

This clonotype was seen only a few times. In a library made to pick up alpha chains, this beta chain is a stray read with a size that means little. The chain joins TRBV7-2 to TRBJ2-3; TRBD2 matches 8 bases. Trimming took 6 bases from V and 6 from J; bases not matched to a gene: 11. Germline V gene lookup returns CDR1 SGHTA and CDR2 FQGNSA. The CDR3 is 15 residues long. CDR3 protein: CASRQAGDRLDTQYF. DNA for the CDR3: TGTGCCAGCAGGCAAGCGGGGGACCGCTTGGATACGCAGTATTTT.

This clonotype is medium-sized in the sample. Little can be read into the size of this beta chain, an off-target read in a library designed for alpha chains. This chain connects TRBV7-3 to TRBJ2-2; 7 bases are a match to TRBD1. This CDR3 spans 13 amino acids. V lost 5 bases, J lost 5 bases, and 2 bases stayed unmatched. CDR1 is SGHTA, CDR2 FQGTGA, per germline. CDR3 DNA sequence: TGTGCCAGCAGCCTGGACAGGACCGGGGAGCTGTTTTTT. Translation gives CASSLDRTGELFF. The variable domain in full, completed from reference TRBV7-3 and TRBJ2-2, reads GAGVSQTPSNKVTEKGKYVELRCDPISGHTALYWYRQSLGQGPEFLIYFQGTGAADDSGLPNDRFFAVRPEGSVSTLKIQRTERGDSAVYLCASSLDRTGELFFGEGSRLTVL.

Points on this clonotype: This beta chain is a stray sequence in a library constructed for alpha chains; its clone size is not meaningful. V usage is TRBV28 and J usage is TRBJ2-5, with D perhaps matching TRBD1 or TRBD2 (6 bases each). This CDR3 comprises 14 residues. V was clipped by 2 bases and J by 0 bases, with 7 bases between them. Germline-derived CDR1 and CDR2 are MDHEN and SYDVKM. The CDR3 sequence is CASSLRGDQETQYF. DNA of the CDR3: TGTGCCAGCAGTTTAAGGGGGGACCAAGAGACCCAGTACTTC.

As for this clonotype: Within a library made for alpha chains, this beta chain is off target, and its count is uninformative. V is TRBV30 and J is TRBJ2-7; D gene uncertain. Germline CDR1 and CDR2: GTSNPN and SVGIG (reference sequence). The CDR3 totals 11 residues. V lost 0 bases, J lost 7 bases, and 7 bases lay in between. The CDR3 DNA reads TGTGCCTGGAGTGTTGGTGGTGAGCAGTACTTC. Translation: CAWSVGGEQYF. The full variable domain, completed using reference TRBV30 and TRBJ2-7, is SQTIHQWPATLVQPVGSPLSLECTVEGTSNPNLYWYRQAAGRGLQLLFYSVGIGQISSEVPQNLSASRPQDRQFILSSKKLLLSDSGFYLCAWSVGGEQYFGPGTRLTVT.

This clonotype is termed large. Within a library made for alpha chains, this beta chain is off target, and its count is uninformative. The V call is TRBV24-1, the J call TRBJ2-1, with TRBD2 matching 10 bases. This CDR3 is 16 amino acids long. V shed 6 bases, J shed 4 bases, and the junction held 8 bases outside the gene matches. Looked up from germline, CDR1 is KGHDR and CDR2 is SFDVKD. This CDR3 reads CATSRSGTSEYNEQFF. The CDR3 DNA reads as TGTGCCACCAGTCGCTCCGGGACTAGCGAATACAATGAGCAGTTCTTC.

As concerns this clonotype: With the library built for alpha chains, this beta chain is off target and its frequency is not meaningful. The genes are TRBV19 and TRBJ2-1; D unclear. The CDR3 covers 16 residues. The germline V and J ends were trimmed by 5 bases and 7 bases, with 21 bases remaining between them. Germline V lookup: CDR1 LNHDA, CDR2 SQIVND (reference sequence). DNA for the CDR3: TGTGCCAGTAGTGTGCAAACACTAAACCCCCTTAATGAGCAGTTCTTC. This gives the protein CASSVQTLNPLNEQFF. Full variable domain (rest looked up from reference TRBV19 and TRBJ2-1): DGGITQSPKYLFRKEGQNVTLSCEQNLNHDAMYWYRQDPGQGLRLIYYSQIVNDFQKGDIAEGYSVSREKKESFPLTVTSAQKNPTAFYLCASSVQTLNPLNEQFFGPGTRLTVL.

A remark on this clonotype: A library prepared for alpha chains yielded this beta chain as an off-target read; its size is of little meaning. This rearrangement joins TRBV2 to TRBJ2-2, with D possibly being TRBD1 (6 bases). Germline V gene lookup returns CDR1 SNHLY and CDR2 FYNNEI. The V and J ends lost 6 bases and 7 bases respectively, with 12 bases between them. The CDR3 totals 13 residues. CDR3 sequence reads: CASRQTGLGELFF. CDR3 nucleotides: TGTGCCAGCAGACAGACAGGCCTCGGGGAGCTGTTTTTT.

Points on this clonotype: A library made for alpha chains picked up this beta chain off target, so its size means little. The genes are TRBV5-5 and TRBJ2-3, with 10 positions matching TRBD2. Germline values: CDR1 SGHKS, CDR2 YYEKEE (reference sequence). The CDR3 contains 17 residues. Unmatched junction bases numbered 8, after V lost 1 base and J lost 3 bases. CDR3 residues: CASSLWASGSRTDTQYF. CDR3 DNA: TGTGCCAGCAGCTTGTGGGCTAGCGGGAGCAGAACAGATACGCAGTATTTT.

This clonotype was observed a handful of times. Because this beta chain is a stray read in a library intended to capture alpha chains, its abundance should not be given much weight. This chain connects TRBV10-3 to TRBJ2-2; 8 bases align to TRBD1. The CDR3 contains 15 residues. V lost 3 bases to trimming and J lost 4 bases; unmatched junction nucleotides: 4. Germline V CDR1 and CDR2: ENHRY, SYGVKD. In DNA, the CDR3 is TGTGCCATCAGTGAAGGACAGGGTGGCACCGGGGAGCTGTTTTTT. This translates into CAISEGQGGTGELFF.

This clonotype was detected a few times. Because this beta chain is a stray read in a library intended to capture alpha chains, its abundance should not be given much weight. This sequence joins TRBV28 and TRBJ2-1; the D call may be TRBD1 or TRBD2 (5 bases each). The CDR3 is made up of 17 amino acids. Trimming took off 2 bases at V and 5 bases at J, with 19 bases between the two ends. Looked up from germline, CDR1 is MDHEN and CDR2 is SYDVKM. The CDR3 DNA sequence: TGTGCCAGCAGTTTAATTTTTGGGGGACGAGGGCACAATGAGCAGTTCTTC. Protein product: CASSLIFGGRGHNEQFF.

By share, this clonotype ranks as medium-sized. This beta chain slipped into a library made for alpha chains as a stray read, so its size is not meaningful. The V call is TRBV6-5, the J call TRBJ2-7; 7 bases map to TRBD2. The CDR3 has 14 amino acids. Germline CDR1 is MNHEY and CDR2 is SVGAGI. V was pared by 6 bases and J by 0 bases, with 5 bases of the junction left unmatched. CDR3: CASSEAGYSYEQYF. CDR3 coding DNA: TGTGCCAGCAGCGAAGCGGGGTACTCCTACGAGCAGTACTTC.

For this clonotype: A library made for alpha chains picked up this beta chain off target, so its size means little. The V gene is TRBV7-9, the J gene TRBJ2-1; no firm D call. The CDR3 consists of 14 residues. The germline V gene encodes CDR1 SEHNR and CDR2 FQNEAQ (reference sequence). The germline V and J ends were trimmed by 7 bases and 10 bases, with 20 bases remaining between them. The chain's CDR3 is CASIAWQFSSEQFF. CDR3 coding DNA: TGTGCCAGCATCGCGTGGCAGTTCTCGAGCGAGCAGTTCTTC.

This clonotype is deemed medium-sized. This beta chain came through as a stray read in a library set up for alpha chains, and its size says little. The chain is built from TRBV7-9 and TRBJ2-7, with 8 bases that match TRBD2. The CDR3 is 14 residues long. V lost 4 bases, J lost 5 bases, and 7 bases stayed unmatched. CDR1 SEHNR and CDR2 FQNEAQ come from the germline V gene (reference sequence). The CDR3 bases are TGTGCCAGCAGCTCCTGGACTAGCCCCCACGAGCAGTACTTC. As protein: CASSSWTSPHEQYF. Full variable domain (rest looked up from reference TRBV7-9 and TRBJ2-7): DTGVSQNPRHKITKRGQNVTFRCDPISEHNRLYWYRQTLGQGPEFLTYFQNEAQLEKSRLLSDRFSAERPKGSFSTLEIQRTEQGDSAMYLCASSSWTSPHEQYFGPGTRLTVT.

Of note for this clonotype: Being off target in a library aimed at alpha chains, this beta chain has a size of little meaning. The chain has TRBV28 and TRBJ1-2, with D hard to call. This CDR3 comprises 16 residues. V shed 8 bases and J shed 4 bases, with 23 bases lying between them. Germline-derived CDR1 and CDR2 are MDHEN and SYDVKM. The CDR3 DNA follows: TGTGCCAGCCAGTACACTTCGTTCGTGCCCAGCTATGGCTACACCTTC. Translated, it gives CASQYTSFVPSYGYTF.

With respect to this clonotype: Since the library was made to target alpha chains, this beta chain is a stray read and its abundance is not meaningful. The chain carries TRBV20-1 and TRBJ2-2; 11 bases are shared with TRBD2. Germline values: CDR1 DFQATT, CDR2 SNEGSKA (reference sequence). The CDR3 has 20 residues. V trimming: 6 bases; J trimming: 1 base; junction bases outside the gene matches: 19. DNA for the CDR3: TGCAGTGCGCGAACCCCTAGCGGGGGGTCTCGATTAAGGAACACCGGGGAGCTGTTTTTT. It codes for CSARTPSGGSRLRNTGELFF.

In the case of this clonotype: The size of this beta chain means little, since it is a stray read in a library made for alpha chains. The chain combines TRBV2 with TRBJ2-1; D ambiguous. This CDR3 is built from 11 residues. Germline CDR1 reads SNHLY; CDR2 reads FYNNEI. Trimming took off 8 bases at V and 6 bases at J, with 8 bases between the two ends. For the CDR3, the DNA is TGTGCCAGCTCACTGGCCAATGAGCAGTTCTTC. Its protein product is CASSLANEQFF.

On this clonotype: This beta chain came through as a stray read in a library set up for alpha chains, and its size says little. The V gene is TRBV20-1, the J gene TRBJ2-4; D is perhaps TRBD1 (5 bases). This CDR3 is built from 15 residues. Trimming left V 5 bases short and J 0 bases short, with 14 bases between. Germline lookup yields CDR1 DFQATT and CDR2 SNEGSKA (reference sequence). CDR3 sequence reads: CSASPDILAKNIQYF. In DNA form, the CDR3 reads TGCAGTGCTTCTCCGGACATCCTAGCCAAAAACATTCAGTACTTC.

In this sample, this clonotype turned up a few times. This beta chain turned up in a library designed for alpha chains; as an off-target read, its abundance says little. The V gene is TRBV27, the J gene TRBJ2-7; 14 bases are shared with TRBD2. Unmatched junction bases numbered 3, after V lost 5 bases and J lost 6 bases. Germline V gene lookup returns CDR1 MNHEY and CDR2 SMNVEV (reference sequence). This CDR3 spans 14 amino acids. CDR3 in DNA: TGTGCCAGCAGTCCGGGACTAGCGGGAGTCGAGCAGTACTTC. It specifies CASSPGLAGVEQYF.

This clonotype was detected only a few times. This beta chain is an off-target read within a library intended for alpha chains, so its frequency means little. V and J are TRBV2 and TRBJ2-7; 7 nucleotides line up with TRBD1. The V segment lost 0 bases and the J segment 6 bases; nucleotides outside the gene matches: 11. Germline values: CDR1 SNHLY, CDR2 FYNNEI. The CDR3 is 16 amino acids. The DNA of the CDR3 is TGTGCCAGCAGTGAAGCACACAGGGGAAGTCTGCGCGAGCAGTACTTC. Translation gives CASSEAHRGSLREQYF. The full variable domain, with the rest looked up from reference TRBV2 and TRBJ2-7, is EPEVTQTPSHQVTQMGQEVILRCVPISNHLYFYWYRQILGQKVEFLVSFYNNEISEKSEIFDDQFSVERPDGSNFTLKIRSTKLEDSAMYFCASSEAHRGSLREQYFGPGTRLTVT.

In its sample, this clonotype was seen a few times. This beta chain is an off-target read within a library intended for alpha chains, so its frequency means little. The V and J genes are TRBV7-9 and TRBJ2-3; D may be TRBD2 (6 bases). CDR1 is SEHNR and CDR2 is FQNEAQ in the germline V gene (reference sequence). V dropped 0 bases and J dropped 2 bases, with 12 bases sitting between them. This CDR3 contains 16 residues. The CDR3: CASSLAGAGTTDTQYF. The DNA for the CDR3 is TGTGCCAGCAGCTTAGCAGGGGCGGGGACCACAGATACGCAGTATTTT.

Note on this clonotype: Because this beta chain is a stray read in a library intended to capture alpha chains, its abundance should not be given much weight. The CDR3 DNA is TGTGCCAGCAGCTTAGCACAAGAGACCCAGTACTTC. Protein: CASSLAQETQYF. This chain uses TRBV11-2 with TRBJ2-5, with D hard to call. Germline V gives CDR1 SGHAT, CDR2 FQNNGV. The V end was cut by 1 base, the J end by 2 bases, with 2 bases between. The CDR3 contains 12 residues.